This T cell receptor (beta chain) was sequenced in a study of graft-versus-host responses after intestinal transplantation. For the study at large: Transplantation in recipients was multivisceral, liver-intestinal, or isolated intestinal. Broader study findings: Researchers found GvH clones in recipient marrow, and some showed up first in ileum or blood. Graft-donor T cell macrochimerism coincided with high graft-versus-host to host-versus-graft clonal ratios in allografts.

In regard to this clone: Its antigen is unknown. The sample carries other DNA sequences with the same CDR3.

The method was immunoSEQ multiplex PCR; TCRdb's version includes in-frame clones alone and lacks a portion of them. Of 75,000 to 100,000 clones detected, 86% appear once; the ten largest clones hold 1.4%. CDR3 length: 14 amino acids. V gave up 10 bases and J gave up 1 base, with 16 bases separating them. The germline V gene has CDR1 MNHEY and CDR2 SVGAGI. The sample in question was PBMCs, obtained 255 days after intestinal transplant. The TCR comes from a human patient who received an intestinal transplant, so some T cells may come from the graft donor. The chain uses TRBV6-5 and TRBJ1-1; TRBD1 is a possible D gene (5 bases). The CDR3 coding sequence is TGTGCCACCTCTGGGGGGGGTTCGAACACTGAAGCTTTCTTT. Its translation: CATSGGGSNTEAFF.